Detailed here is one T cell receptor beta chain. The record originates from a study of blood T cell repertoires in COVID-19. Study summary: Specimens from acute and convalescent COVID-19 originated in the United States, Italy and Spain. The cDNA or gDNA used as material had been derived from T cells, B-cell-depleted T cells, or PBMCs.

Authors' analysis steps: It was from reference gene primer amplification that nucleated cell counts were estimated. Libraries were prepared by immunoSEQ multiplex PCR; TCRdb keeps only in-frame clonotypes and omits some of them. V and J calls and clone size are those listed in that table; D and trimming were worked out from the DNA. The profile shows about 85,000 clones, approximately 90% of them singletons. The V end lost 0 bases, the J end lost 3 bases, and 5 bases lay between the germline ends. The CDR3 sequence is 13 residues long. CDR1 MGHDK and CDR2 SYGVNS come from the germline V gene. The clonotype comes from a human donor with active COVID-19. The donor label of this sample is uncertain. V gene TRBV25-1 combines with J gene TRBJ1-1, with D perhaps matching TRBD1 (5 bases). Sequencing was carried out using peripheral blood. CDR3 protein: CASSEYRDTEAFF. The CDR3 coding sequence is TGTGCCAGCAGTGAATACAGGGACACTGAAGCTTTCTTT.